One sample yielded the 32 T cell receptor beta chains listed below, sequenced in a study of T cell changes during pregnancy in multiple sclerosis. Assay used: immunoSEQ multiplex PCR; TCRdb lists only in-frame clones, some missing. The table shows 85,000 to 130,000 clones, with around 92% occurring only once. The input for sequencing was peripheral blood, taken before pregnancy. Receptors were obtained from a female donor with multiple sclerosis, enrolled in a pregnancy study.

This chain uses TRBV6-1 with TRBJ2-7; perhaps TRBD1 as D (6 bases). CDR1 is MNHNS, CDR2 SASEGT, per germline. V was pared by 0 bases and J by 0 bases, with 9 bases between. CDR3 length: 15 amino acids. This CDR3 is CASSEADSSSYEQYF. CDR3 DNA: TGTGCCAGCAGTGAAGCGGACAGCAGCTCCTACGAGCAGTACTTC.

The genes are TRBV6-1 and TRBJ2-2, with 8 positions matching TRBD2. The junction had 4 bases not matched to a gene; V was cut back by 2 bases and J by 5 bases. This CDR3 has 15 residues. Germline V gene lookup returns CDR1 MNHNS and CDR2 SASEGT. CDR3 nucleotides: TGTGCCAGCAGTGAATTCGGGGGGGGGACCGGGGAGCTGTTTTTT. Residues: CASSEFGGGTGELFF.

The chain joins TRBV29-1 to TRBJ1-2; D is ambiguous. CDR3 size: 11 residues. V lost 4 bases and J 6 bases, leaving 9 bases between the germline ends. Germline values: CDR1 SQVTM, CDR2 ANQGSEA. The CDR3 coding sequence is TGCAGCGTTGTTGCGGGAGATGGCTACACCTTC. This encodes CSVVAGDGYTF. Supplemented by reference TRBV29-1 and TRBJ1-2, the full variable domain reads SAVISQKPSRDICQRGTSLTIQCQVDSQVTMMFWYRQQPGQSLTLIATANQGSEATYESGFVIDKFPISRPNLTFSTLTVSNMSPEDSSIYLCSVVAGDGYTFGSGTRLTVV.

V gene TRBV2 combines with J gene TRBJ1-2; D not resolved. The CDR3 is 13 residues long. Trimming removed 0 bases at V and 3 bases at J, with 5 bases between. Germline CDR1 SNHLY, CDR2 FYNNEI. The CDR3 nucleotides read TGTGCCAGCAGTGAAGCACCGGACTATGGCTACACCTTC. Translation: CASSEAPDYGYTF.

CDR3 bases: TGCGCCAGCAGCCAAGGGGGAACCCTAGCGCCCACCTACGAGCAGTACTTC. Protein product: CASSQGGTLAPTYEQYF. The rearrangement uses TRBV4-1 and TRBJ2-7, with D perhaps TRBD2 (6 bases). Germline V gene lookup returns CDR1 MGHRA and CDR2 YSYEKL. The CDR3 consists of 17 residues. V lost 1 base and J lost 2, with 18 bases in between.

CDR3 in amino acids: CASSLMAGRFGELFF. Here the CDR3 DNA reads TGTGCCAGCAGCTTAATGGCGGGACGGTTCGGGGAGCTGTTTTTT. The chain links TRBV7-2 to TRBJ2-2, with a weak D call TRBD2 (6 bases). From germline, CDR1 is SGHTA and CDR2 FQGNSA. There are 15 residues in the CDR3. Trimming removed 2 bases at V and 7 bases at J, with 14 bases between.

The V and J genes are TRBV10-3 and TRBJ2-7; TRBD1 agrees at 12 bases. V shed 6 bases, J shed 6 bases, and the junction held 12 bases outside the gene matches. The germline V gene has CDR1 ENHRY and CDR2 SYGVKD. This CDR3 comprises 16 residues. CDR3 DNA: TGTGCCATCAGCGAAGGGACAGGGGGCCTCTCGGGCGAGCAGTACTTC. As protein: CAISEGTGGLSGEQYF.

V usage is TRBV5-1 and J usage is TRBJ2-3; D may be TRBD2 (5 bases). In germline, CDR1 is SGHRS, CDR2 YFSETQ. V was clipped by 4 bases and J by 5 bases, with 14 bases between them. The CDR3 has 14 amino acids. CDR3 in DNA: TGCGCCAGCAGCCCTTTGAGGGAGATAGATACGCAGTATTTT. This gives the protein CASSPLREIDTQYF. Full variable domain (rest looked up from reference TRBV5-1 and TRBJ2-3): KAGVTQTPRYLIKTRGQQVTLSCSPISGHRSVSWYQQTPGQGLQFLFEYFSETQRNKGNFPGRFSGRQFSNSRSEMNVSTLELGDSALYLCASSPLREIDTQYFGPGTRLTVL.

This chain connects TRBV28 to TRBJ2-3; no clear D. The CDR3 runs to 15 residues. CDR1 is MDHEN, CDR2 SYDVKM, per germline. Trimming removed 6 bases at V and 3 bases at J, with 16 bases between. Written as DNA, the CDR3 is TGTGCCAGCAGATCGAGTCTTACGGGTACAGATACGCAGTATTTT. This gives the protein CASRSSLTGTDTQYF. Using reference TRBV28 and TRBJ2-3 for the parts outside the CDR3, the full variable domain is DVKVTQSSRYLVKRTGEKVFLECVQDMDHENMFWYRQDPGLGLRLIYFSYDVKMKEKGDIPEGYSVSREKKERFSLILESASTNQTSMYLCASRSSLTGTDTQYFGPGTRLTVL.

The genes are TRBV7-8 and TRBJ1-3, with D unclear. V was trimmed by 4 bases and J by 0 bases, leaving 13 bases between them. The CDR3 runs 16 residues. The germline gives CDR1 SGHVS, CDR2 FQNEAQ. The CDR3 nucleotides are TGTGCCAGCAGCTCAAAGCCGGTCAACTCTGGAAACACCATATATTTT. Encoded protein: CASSSKPVNSGNTIYF.

The DNA of the CDR3 is TGTGCCAACCACCTACTCACTGAAGCTTTCTTT. Its translation is CANHLLTEAFF. The rearrangement uses TRBV2 and TRBJ1-1; D gene uncertain. Trimming removed 10 bases at V and 4 bases at J, with 10 bases between. Germline CDR1 and CDR2: SNHLY and FYNNEI. This CDR3 comprises 11 residues.

V is TRBV28 and J is TRBJ1-2; TRBD1 aligns across 7 bases. Trimming at V came to 6 bases and at J to 4 bases, leaving 8 bases not matched to a gene. Germline CDR1 MDHEN, CDR2 SYDVKM. The CDR3 extends over 14 amino acids. This chain's CDR3 is CASSPSGQRYGYTF. CDR3 coding DNA: TGTGCCAGCAGCCCCTCGGGACAGCGCTATGGCTACACCTTC.

The V gene is TRBV27, the J gene TRBJ2-1, with D maybe TRBD2 (6 bases). Per the germline V gene, CDR1 is MNHEY and CDR2 is SMNVEV (reference sequence). V lost 6 bases and J 1 base, leaving 7 bases between the germline ends. The CDR3 has 13 residues. CDR3 loop: CASSRGSYNEQFF. Written as DNA, the CDR3 is TGTGCCAGCAGCCGGGGGTCCTACAATGAGCAGTTCTTC.

This chain joins TRBV13 and TRBJ2-7, with 11 bases lining up with TRBD2. Trimming took 5 bases from V and 4 from J; bases not matched to a gene: 10. The CDR3 is made up of 16 amino acids. The germline CDR1 and CDR2 sequences are PRHDT and FYEKMQ (reference sequence). The CDR3 DNA is TGTGCCAGCAGCCCCCGACTAGCGGGACAGAATTACGAGCAGTACTTC. Encoded protein: CASSPRLAGQNYEQYF.

The rearrangement links TRBV18 to TRBJ1-2; a weak D match, TRBD1 (5 bases). Germline assignment: CDR1 KGHSH and CDR2 LQKENI. Trimming took 2 bases from V and 8 from J, leaving 15 bases between them. The CDR3 length is 14 residues. This CDR3 reads CASSPRTRYDGYTF. DNA of the CDR3: TGTGCCAGCTCACCAAGGACAAGGTACGACGGCTACACCTTC.

In DNA, the CDR3 is TGTGCCAGCAGTAGAACCGGAGCGAACACTGAAGCTTTCTTT. Its protein is CASSRTGANTEAFF. The chain carries TRBV2 and TRBJ1-1, with D hard to call. Germline V CDR1 and CDR2: SNHLY, FYNNEI. The CDR3 runs 14 residues. V was pared by 5 bases and J by 1 base, with 11 bases between.

Comments on this clone: The germline gene is not matched at one end of the junction; a read error may be the cause. The chain recombines TRBV7-3 with TRBJ2-7; 11 bases line up with TRBD2. The CDR3 covers 17 residues. The germline CDR1 and CDR2 sequences are SGHTA and FQGTGA. CDR3 region: CASSLTSTSGAAYEQYF. The CDR3 coding sequence is TGTGCCAGCAGCCTAACCTCGACTAGCGGGGCTGCCTACGAGCAGTACTTC.

The chain has TRBV5-5 and TRBJ2-2, with D maybe TRBD1 (6 bases). Deletions cut 1 base from V and 4 bases from J, with 11 bases between. The CDR3 has 15 residues. In germline, CDR1 is SGHKS, CDR2 YYEKEE (reference sequence). The CDR3 loop is CASSLRTDSTGELFF. The CDR3 coding sequence is TGTGCCAGCAGCTTGAGGACAGACAGCACCGGGGAGCTGTTTTTT.

The chain employs TRBV27 and TRBJ2-7, with TRBD1 matching over 8 bases. V was clipped by 5 bases and J by 3 bases; unmatched bases: 9. The CDR3 loop spans 15 amino acids. CDR1 is MNHEY and CDR2 is SMNVEV in the germline V gene (reference sequence). The CDR3 DNA reads as TGTGCCAGCAGTCAGAACGGACAGGGATTCTACGAGCAGTACTTC. It yields the protein CASSQNGQGFYEQYF.

This chain connects TRBV19 to TRBJ2-7; D unclear. Trimming took 5 bases from V and 7 from J, leaving 12 bases between them. The CDR3 runs to 12 residues. Germline V gene sequence: CDR1 LNHDA, CDR2 SQIVND (reference sequence). The CDR3 nucleotides are TGTGCCAGTAGTCCCAACGGCAGGGAGCAGTACTTC. Its protein is CASSPNGREQYF.

The chain has TRBV5-6 and TRBJ2-6; no definite D call. Between the trimmed V and J ends, which lost 5 bases and 1 base, there was a span of 10 bases. This CDR3 has 15 amino acids. Germline lookup yields CDR1 SGHDT and CDR2 YYEEEE. The CDR3 bases are TGTGCCAGCAGATATGCAGGATCTGGGGCCAACGTCCTGACTTTC. Encoded protein: CASRYAGSGANVLTF.

V gene TRBV27 combines with J gene TRBJ2-7, with 8 bases matching TRBD2. This CDR3 spans 15 amino acids. CDR1 is MNHEY, CDR2 SMNVEV, per germline (reference sequence). V was pared by 2 bases and J by 5 bases, with 8 bases of the junction left unmatched. The CDR3 loop reads CASSLRLAGPNEQYF. CDR3 DNA sequence: TGTGCCAGCAGTTTACGGCTAGCGGGTCCTAACGAGCAGTACTTC.

In this sample, this clone turned up once. The chain links TRBV6-1 to TRBJ2-7; 10 bases match TRBD2. V gave up 3 bases and J gave up 5 bases; unmatched junction bases: 4. The CDR3 is made up of 14 amino acids. The germline V gene encodes CDR1 MNHNS and CDR2 SASEGT. The CDR3 region has the DNA TGTGCCAGCAGTGAGCTAGCGGGGGTCCACGAGCAGTACTTC. As protein: CASSELAGVHEQYF.

The chain is built from TRBV28 and TRBJ1-5, with D possibly being TRBD1 (6 bases). This CDR3 is built from 17 residues. The germline V gene encodes CDR1 MDHEN and CDR2 SYDVKM. Trimming cost V 5 bases and J 0 bases, with 17 bases left between them. The CDR3 spells CASSPIQGMGSNQPQHF. CDR3 bases: TGTGCCAGCAGTCCCATTCAGGGGATGGGTAGCAATCAGCCCCAGCATTTT.

The chain employs TRBV7-9 and TRBJ2-7, with 8 bases that match TRBD1. CDR1 and CDR2 (germline): SEHNR, FQNEAQ (reference sequence). The V segment lost 4 bases and the J segment 2 bases; nucleotides outside the gene matches: 10. The CDR3 spans 16 residues. The CDR3 DNA is TGTGCCAGCAGCTCAAACCGGGACAGGAGACCCTACGAGCAGTACTTC. Amino acid sequence: CASSSNRDRRPYEQYF.

V usage is TRBV9 and J usage is TRBJ2-1; 8 nucleotides align to TRBD2. Looked up from germline, CDR1 is SGDLS and CDR2 is YYNGEE. The CDR3 length is 14 residues. Trimming removed 4 bases from V and 9 bases from J; junction bases left unmatched: 9. CDR3 amino acids: CASSSGLGESEQFF. DNA for the CDR3: TGTGCCAGCAGCTCGGGACTAGGGGAGAGTGAGCAGTTCTTC.

The chain couples TRBV5-8 to TRBJ2-2; D unresolved. The ends were cut back, 4 bases at V and 6 bases at J, with 7 bases in the middle. Germline-derived CDR1 and CDR2 are SGHTS and YDEGEE. The CDR3 spans 12 residues. In nucleotides, the CDR3 is TGTGCCAGCAGCCCCATTTCCGGGGAGCTGTTTTTT. Translated, it gives CASSPISGELFF. Based on the CDR3 plus reference TRBV5-8 and TRBJ2-2, the full variable domain is EAGVTQSPTHLIKTRGQQATLRCSPISGHTSVYWYQQALGLGLQFLLWYDEGEERNRGNFPPRFSGRQFPNYSSELNVNALELEDSALYLCASSPISGELFFGEGSRLTVL.

V is TRBV27 and J is TRBJ2-7; 10 nucleotides line up with TRBD2. Germline CDR1 and CDR2: MNHEY and SMNVEV (reference sequence). The CDR3 spans 14 residues. The ends lost 2 bases at V and 2 bases at J; junction bases unmatched: 0. The CDR3 sequence is CASSLLAGAYEQYF. The DNA of the CDR3 is TGTGCCAGCAGTTTACTAGCGGGGGCCTACGAGCAGTACTTC.

The CDR3 sequence is CASSTTGGYGYTF. DNA for the CDR3: TGTGCCAGCAGCACGACAGGGGGGTATGGCTACACCTTC. The chain joins TRBV7-9 to TRBJ1-2; 9 bases align to TRBD1. With 5 bases clipped from V and 5 bases from J, the junction kept 3 bases outside the gene matches. Per germline, CDR1 SEHNR and CDR2 FQNEAQ (reference sequence). The CDR3 consists of 13 residues.

This clone is a singleton in its sample. The CDR3 here is CAIGTRPYNEQFF. The DNA of the CDR3 is TGTGCCATCGGGACTCGCCCCTACAATGAGCAGTTCTTC. The rearrangement uses TRBV10-3 and TRBJ2-1; perhaps TRBD2 as D (6 bases). The V and J ends lost 8 bases and 2 bases respectively, with 10 bases between them. The CDR3 runs 13 residues. Germline V gives CDR1 ENHRY, CDR2 SYGVKD.

This rearrangement joins TRBV7-8 to TRBJ2-7; TRBD1 matches 9 bases. V lost 5 bases to trimming and J lost 1 base; unmatched junction nucleotides: 6. Looked up from germline, CDR1 is SGHVS and CDR2 is FQNEAQ. The CDR3 is made up of 15 amino acids. Here the CDR3 reads CASSPHGTGSYEQYF. The DNA for the CDR3 is TGTGCCAGCAGCCCACACGGGACAGGGTCCTACGAGCAGTACTTC.

V and J are TRBV5-4 and TRBJ2-5, with no clear D. The CDR3 contains 13 residues. Germline V gene lookup returns CDR1 SGHNT and CDR2 YYREEE (reference sequence). Between the trimmed V and J ends, which lost 1 base and 3 bases, there was a span of 7 bases. CDR3 residues: CASSLYREETQYF. Here the CDR3 DNA reads TGTGCCAGCAGCTTGTATAGAGAAGAGACCCAGTACTTC.